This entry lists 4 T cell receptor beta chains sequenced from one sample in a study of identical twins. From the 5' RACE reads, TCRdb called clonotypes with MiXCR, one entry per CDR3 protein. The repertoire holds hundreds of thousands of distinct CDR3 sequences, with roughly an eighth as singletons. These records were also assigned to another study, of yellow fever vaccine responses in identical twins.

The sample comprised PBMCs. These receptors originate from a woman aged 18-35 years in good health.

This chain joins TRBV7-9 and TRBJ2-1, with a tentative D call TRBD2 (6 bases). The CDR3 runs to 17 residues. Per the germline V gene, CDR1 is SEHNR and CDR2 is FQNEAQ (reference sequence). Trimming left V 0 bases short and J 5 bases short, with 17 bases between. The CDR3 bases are TGTGCCAGCAGCTTAGCTGTCAGCCTAGCGAACGACAATGAGCAGTTCTTC. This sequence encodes CASSLAVSLANDNEQFF.

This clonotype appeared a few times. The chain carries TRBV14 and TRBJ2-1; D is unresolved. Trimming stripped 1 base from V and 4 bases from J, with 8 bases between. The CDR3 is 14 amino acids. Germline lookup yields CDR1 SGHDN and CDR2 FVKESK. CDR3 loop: CASSQGNGYNEQFF. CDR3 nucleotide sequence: TGTGCCAGCAGCCAAGGCAACGGGTACAATGAGCAGTTCTTC. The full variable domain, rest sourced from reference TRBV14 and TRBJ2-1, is EAGVTQFPSHSVIEKGQTVTLRCDPISGHDNLYWYRRVMGKEIKFLLHFVKESKQDESGMPNNRFLAERTGGTYSTLKVQPAELEDSGVYFCASSQGNGYNEQFFGPGTRLTVL.

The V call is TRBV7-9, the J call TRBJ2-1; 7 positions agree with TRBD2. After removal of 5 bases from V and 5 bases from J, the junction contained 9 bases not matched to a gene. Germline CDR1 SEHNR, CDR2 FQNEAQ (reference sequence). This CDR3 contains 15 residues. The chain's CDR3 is CASSPTGSGNNEQFF. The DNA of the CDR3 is TGTGCCAGCAGCCCCACGGGGAGCGGGAACAATGAGCAGTTCTTC.

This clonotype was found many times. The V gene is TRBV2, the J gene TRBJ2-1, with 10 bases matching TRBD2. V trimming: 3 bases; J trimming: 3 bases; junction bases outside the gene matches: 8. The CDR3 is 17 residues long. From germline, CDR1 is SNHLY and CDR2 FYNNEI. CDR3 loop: CASSDLTGTSDYNEQFF. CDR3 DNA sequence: TGTGCCAGCAGTGACCTGACCGGGACTAGCGACTACAATGAGCAGTTCTTC.